This T cell receptor (beta chain) was obtained from a study of CD8+CD57+ T cells in acquired aplastic anemia (dated by TCRdb to about 2018). General notes on the study: A mean of roughly 2.9 ug of DNA, ranging from about 0.2 to 27.4 ug, was extracted from sorted CD4+ and CD8+ cells. Healthy donor samples averaged around 9.8 million reads for CD4+ and under 14 million for CD8+ cells. Results the study describes overall, beyond this receptor: Around 27 CD8+ CDR3 sequences were found to be shared between patients and controls, but these sequences appeared to be highly expressed in patients and within the immunodominant clones of the patients. Patients and healthy controls showed no significant difference in CD8+ Simpson's diversity (P=0.060).

In this study, sorted CD4+ and CD8+ T cells from the blood of healthy subjects and of severe aplastic anemia patients had their TCR repertoires deep-sequenced. Ficoll-Paque density gradient centrifugation was used to isolate peripheral blood mononuclear cells. Before DNA extraction, CD4+ and CD8+ T cells were sorted with FACS or magnetic beads. Notes on this clonotype: Its antigen target is currently unknown. Given a much more abundant clone one base away, this may be a read error.

Genomic DNA was used as template for profiling of TCR beta VDJ combinations and CDR3 sequences. An Illumina HiSeq 2000 was the platform used for TCR repertoire sequencing. The original methods were these. TRBV/TRBJ rearrangement plots, CDR3 size and DJ length profiles, and Simpson's diversity index were used to evaluate the repertoires. The most abundant DNA sequence in the deep sequencing data was defined as the immunodominant clone. CDR3 amino acid sequences were screened for sharing across subjects and were compared with published repertoires and the VDJdb database. TCRdb itself trimmed the public reads at Q25 with fastp, ran MiXCR and retained productive beta chains. All rows with the same CDR3 protein become a single entry with the most common DNA and genes. The V and J calls were determined by TCRdb, not by the authors. This sample comprises about 170,000 distinct CDR3 sequences, roughly 48% of them detected only once. The top ten hold 0.85% to 1.3% of the sample.

According to the germline V gene (reference sequence), CDR1 reads DFQATT and CDR2 reads SNEGSKA. Spanning cysteine to phenylalanine, the CDR3 consists of 17 amino acids. Only the CDR3 region is kept as DNA, spanning 51 bases read in frame from base 1. The chain uses TRBV20-1 and TRBJ2-7; TRBD2 aligns with 12 central bases. The sequence was collected from a human donor in good health. Sequencing used sorted CD4+, CD8+, or CD8+CD57+ T cells (not recorded which) from PBMCs. For the CDR3, the sequence is CSARGWLAGGPPYEQYF. The bases are TGCAGTGCAAGAGGGTGGCTAGCGGGAGGGCCGCCCTACGAGCAGTACTTC.